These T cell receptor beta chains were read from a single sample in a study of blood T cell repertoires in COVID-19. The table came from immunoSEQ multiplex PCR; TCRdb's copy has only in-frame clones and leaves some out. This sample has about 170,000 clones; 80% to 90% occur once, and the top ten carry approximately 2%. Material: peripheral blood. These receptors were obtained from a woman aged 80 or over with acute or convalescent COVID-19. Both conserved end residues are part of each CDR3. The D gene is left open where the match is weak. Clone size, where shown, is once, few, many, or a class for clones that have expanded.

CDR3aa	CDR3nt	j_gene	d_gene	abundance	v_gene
CASSLSGSEQFF	TGTGCCAGCAGCTTAAGCGGGAGCGAGCAGTTCTTC	TRBJ2-1	TRBD2	-	TRBV7-2
CASSPNPQGFGGEQYF	TGCGCCAGCAGCCCAAACCCCCAGGGGTTTGGCGGGGAGCAGTACTTC	TRBJ2-7	-	-	TRBV5-1
CASSLGVAGGAETQYF	TGTGCCAGCAGCTTAGGTGTAGCGGGAGGGGCGGAGACCCAGTACTTC	TRBJ2-5	TRBD2	-	TRBV7-2
CASSQDRGGGQYF	TGTGCCAGCAGCCAAGATCGCGGGGGCGGGCAGTACTTC	TRBJ2-7	-	-	TRBV3-1/TRBV3-2
CASSLGGGSSYNSPLHF	TGTGCCAGCAGCTTGGGCGGGGGGAGCTCCTATAATTCACCCCTCCACTTT	TRBJ1-6	-	-	TRBV5-4
CASSRTRDSTYEQYF	TGTGCCAGCTCACGAACCCGGGACAGTACCTACGAGCAGTACTTC	TRBJ2-7	TRBD1	-	TRBV18
CASSITDTQYF	TGTGCCAGCAGCATCACAGATACGCAGTATTTT	TRBJ2-3	-	once	TRBV12-3/TRBV12-4
CAWSVAGLGGYTF	TGTGCCTGGAGTGTCGCGGGATTGGGTGGCTACACCTTC	TRBJ1-2	-	-	TRBV30
CASSPQLGAEAFF	TGTGCCAGCAGCCCGCAACTGGGGGCAGAAGCTTTCTTT	TRBJ1-1	-	-	TRBV3-1/TRBV3-2
CASSLAALAGVEQYF	TGTGCCAGCAGCTTAGCTGCCCTAGCGGGAGTCGAGCAGTACTTC	TRBJ2-7	TRBD2	few	TRBV7-9
CASAGGGYTEAFF	TGTGCCAGTGCTGGGGGCGGGTACACTGAAGCTTTCTTT	TRBJ1-1	-	few	TRBV6-5
CASRRERNNEQFF	TGCGCCAGCAGGCGGGAGCGGAACAATGAGCAGTTCTTC	TRBJ2-1	TRBD2	-	TRBV5-1
CASSFFDRASYEQYF	TGTGCCAGCAGCTTTTTCGACAGGGCGTCCTACGAGCAGTACTTC	TRBJ2-7	TRBD1	many	TRBV7-2
CASGLEGRSYNEQFF	TGTGCTAGTGGTTTGGAAGGGAGGTCCTACAATGAGCAGTTCTTC	TRBJ2-1	-	-	TRBV12-5
CASQPRGNYGYTF	TGTGCCAGCCAACCGCGCGGTAACTATGGCTACACCTTC	TRBJ1-2	-	once	TRBV28
CASSRSTGLPTNEKLFF	TGTGCCAGCTCACGCAGCACAGGACTACCAACTAATGAAAAACTGTTTTTT	TRBJ1-4	-	-	TRBV18
CASSPKETGGIGNSPLHF	TGTGCCAGCTCACCGAAAGAAACAGGGGGCATCGGTAATTCACCCCTCCACTTT	TRBJ1-6	TRBD1	-	TRBV18
CASAKTGKPMTAFF	TGTGCTAGTGCCAAAACAGGGAAACCGATGACCGCTTTCTTT	TRBJ1-1	-	few	TRBV12-5
CASSPGQGFQAIYGYTF	TGTGCCAGCAGCCCAGGACAGGGTTTTCAGGCCATCTATGGCTACACCTTC	TRBJ1-2	TRBD1	many	TRBV27
CASSFNRDRGYEQYF	TGTGCCAGCAGTTTTAATAGAGACAGAGGCTACGAGCAGTACTTC	TRBJ2-7	-	-	TRBV27
CATKGGGTEGNTIYF	TGTGCCACGAAAGGTGGAGGAACAGAGGGAAACACCATATATTTT	TRBJ1-3	-	-	TRBV10-3
CASSEGGLAGNYEQYF	TGTGCCAGCAGTGAAGGTGGGCTAGCGGGTAACTACGAGCAGTACTTC	TRBJ2-7	TRBD2	few	TRBV25-1
CSVVRDYGYTF	TGCAGCGTTGTCAGGGACTATGGCTACACCTTC	TRBJ1-2	-	-	TRBV29-1
CASSKADLNTGELFF	TGTGCCAGTAGTAAGGCGGATCTGAACACCGGGGAGCTGTTTTTT	TRBJ2-2	-	-	TRBV19
CASSSHKTWGEGTDTQYF	TGTGCCAGCAGTTCACATAAGACCTGGGGGGAGGGAACAGATACGCAGTATTTT	TRBJ2-3	TRBD2	-	TRBV27
CASSNSGGVEDEQFF	TGTGCCAGCAGCAACAGCGGGGGGGTGGAGGATGAGCAGTTCTTC	TRBJ2-1	TRBD2	-	TRBV9
CASSQDGGADSPLHF	TGCGCCAGCAGCCAAGATGGCGGGGCGGATTCACCCCTCCACTTT	TRBJ1-6	-	-	TRBV4-3
CASSPLTGIQETQYF	TGTGCCAGCAGTCCCCTCACAGGGATACAAGAGACCCAGTACTTC	TRBJ2-5	-	-	TRBV9
CASSLPPRLAGNTGELFF	TGTGCCAGCAGCTTACCACCGCGACTAGCGGGCAACACCGGGGAGCTGTTTTTT	TRBJ2-2	TRBD2	-	TRBV7-9